The rows below give T cell receptor beta chains drawn from one sample of a study of CD8 T cells in ankylosing spondylitis. Each CDR3 protein gets one entry after TCRdb re-called the 5' RACE reads with MiXCR. The table includes approximately 43,000 distinct CDR3 sequences, over 3.5% detected once. What was sequenced was blood, either unsorted or a sorted T cell fraction (not recorded which). The receptors derive from a female donor with ankylosing spondylitis or in good health (not recorded which). The CDR3 runs from the conserved cysteine through the conserved F or W.

len: 14; v_gene: TRBV9; CDR3aa: CASSLGTDQETQYF
len: 16; v_gene: TRBV9; CDR3aa: CASSVFGSGGPEGQFF
len: 19; v_gene: TRBV9; CDR3aa: CASSARPRAGGPAYNEQFF
len: 14; v_gene: TRBV9; CDR3aa: CASSLGPGGQPQHF
len: 13; v_gene: TRBV9; CDR3aa: CASSVLTGFEQFF
len: 23; v_gene: TRBV12-2; CDR3aa: CASRLKEHSRRKEGGTLNEKLFF
len: 14; v_gene: TRBV9; CDR3aa: CASSVESGTDTQYF
len: 14; v_gene: TRBV9; CDR3aa: CASSVVADGNTIYF
len: 16; v_gene: TRBV9; CDR3aa: CASSLRGGVSSYEQYF
len: 16; v_gene: TRBV9; CDR3aa: CASSPLKESPGNTIYF
len: 13; v_gene: TRBV9; CDR3aa: CASSLTQGYGYTF
len: 14; v_gene: TRBV9; CDR3aa: CASSVAQLNTEAFF
len: 15; v_gene: TRBV9; CDR3aa: CASSVAPSGLYEQYF
len: 18; v_gene: TRBV9; CDR3aa: CASSPPSGRKNRQETQYF
len: 18; v_gene: TRBV9; CDR3aa: CASSVGVAGGPPYNEQFF
len: 15; v_gene: TRBV9; CDR3aa: CASSVSQGRGETQYF
len: 14; v_gene: TRBV9; CDR3aa: CASSVARGGGEQFF
len: 9; v_gene: TRBV11-2; CDR3aa: CASSFTAFF
len: 15; v_gene: TRBV9; CDR3aa: CASSAGTDLNEKLFF
len: 13; v_gene: TRBV9; CDR3aa: CASSRGGVTEAFF
len: 13; v_gene: TRBV9; CDR3aa: CASSTGSEEKLFF
len: 15; v_gene: TRBV9; CDR3aa: CASSVAGTSNQPQHF
len: 14; v_gene: TRBV9; CDR3aa: CASSATGGRETQYF
len: 14; v_gene: TRBV9; CDR3aa: CASSAHRAEETQYF
len: 14; v_gene: TRBV9; CDR3aa: CASSVDLFNEKLFF
len: 13; v_gene: TRBV9; CDR3aa: CASSDGQVHGYTF
len: 15; v_gene: TRBV9; CDR3aa: CASSVGTQSQETQYF
len: 17; v_gene: TRBV9; CDR3aa: CASSERGGSPNTGELFF
len: 17; v_gene: TRBV9; CDR3aa: CASSVLQGRFGTDTQYF
len: 13; v_gene: TRBV9; CDR3aa: CASGTLGNQPQHF
len: 16; v_gene: TRBV9; CDR3aa: CASSVGAGGLDGTQYF
len: 15; v_gene: TRBV9; CDR3aa: CASSVEQGAGGELFF
len: 16; v_gene: TRBV9; CDR3aa: CASSVVQGGPTNEQFF
len: 16; v_gene: TRBV9; CDR3aa: CASSVVGDGRLDTQYF
len: 16; v_gene: TRBV9; CDR3aa: CASSVVRVGAADTQYF
len: 16; v_gene: TRBV9; CDR3aa: CASSVVAGQSYNEQFF
len: 12; v_gene: TRBV9; CDR3aa: CASSVGGPPLHF
len: 12; v_gene: TRBV9; CDR3aa: CASSKGLLGYTF
len: 12; v_gene: TRBV9; CDR3aa: CASSAQDTEAFF
len: 16; v_gene: TRBV9; CDR3aa: CASSVGGSSYNSPLHF
len: 16; v_gene: TRBV9; CDR3aa: CASSGPRDRSTDTQYF
len: 13; v_gene: TRBV9; CDR3aa: CASSLEAGVEAFF
len: 15; v_gene: TRBV9; CDR3aa: CASSVGPGKGNEQFF
len: 14; v_gene: TRBV9; CDR3aa: CASSGGPGTDTQYF
len: 16; v_gene: TRBV9; CDR3aa: CASSVALRTHPGEQYF